A single sample gave rise to the 21 T cell receptor beta chains below, sequenced in a study of cytomegalovirus exposure and HLA in healthy donors. The PCR made use of 60 Vbeta and 13 Jbeta primers. Data came from immunoSEQ multiplex PCR; TCRdb stores just in-frame clones and leaves some out. The sample carries 95,000 to 100,000 clones, about 80% recorded once. Sequencing was done on a sample of PBMCs. The receptors were sampled from a man between 40 and 49 years old in good health and CMV-seronegative.

The chain uses TRBV9 and TRBJ2-3; D is uncertain. V lost 0 bases, J lost 2 bases, and 10 bases lay in between. Looked up from germline, CDR1 is SGDLS and CDR2 is YYNGEE. The CDR3 is 15 amino acids. This CDR3 is CASSVGSGYTDTQYF. The CDR3 bases are TGTGCCAGCAGCGTAGGGAGTGGCTACACAGATACGCAGTATTTT.

This clone was observed a handful of times. The V gene is TRBV19, the J gene TRBJ2-7, with 7 bases lining up with TRBD2. V gave up 3 bases and J gave up 2 bases; unmatched junction bases: 7. Germline CDR1 LNHDA, CDR2 SQIVND (reference sequence). The length of the CDR3 is 15 residues. As DNA, the CDR3 is TGTGCCAGTAGTATCTCGGGCGGGGGAACCTACGAGCAGTACTTC. This translates into CASSISGGGTYEQYF.

This clone rates as medium-sized. The V gene is TRBV27, the J gene TRBJ2-7; 9 nucleotides agree with TRBD2. In germline, CDR1 is MNHEY, CDR2 SMNVEV (reference sequence). J was trimmed by 2 bases and V by 5 bases; bases with no gene match: 7. The CDR3 is 15 amino acids. In DNA form, the CDR3 reads TGTGCCAGCAGTGTCTCCGGGACTAGCCCCTACGAGCAGTACTTC. It codes for CASSVSGTSPYEQYF.

The chain is built from TRBV15 and TRBJ1-4; TRBD1 aligns across 7 bases. The germline V gene encodes CDR1 LNHNV and CDR2 YYDKDF (reference sequence). The CDR3 sequence is 15 residues long. V lost 2 bases, J lost 5 bases, and 5 bases stayed unmatched. The CDR3 DNA is TGTGCCACCAGCAGACAGACAGGGTTGAATGAAAAACTGTTTTTT. Translated, it gives CATSRQTGLNEKLFF.

Here the CDR3 reads CASSQNPAGNTEAFF. CDR3 DNA: TGCGCCAGCAGCCAGAACCCAGCAGGGAACACTGAAGCTTTCTTT. The chain carries TRBV4-1 and TRBJ1-1; D is uncertain. Per the germline V gene, CDR1 is MGHRA and CDR2 is YSYEKL. V lost 3 bases and J 1 base, leaving 12 bases between the germline ends. The length of the CDR3 is 15 residues.

V usage is TRBV6-5 and J usage is TRBJ2-1; TRBD2 agrees at 16 bases. V was pared by 4 bases and J by 9 bases, with 6 bases of the junction left unmatched. Germline V gene sequence: CDR1 MNHEY, CDR2 SVGAGI. The CDR3 has 16 residues. CDR3 in amino acids: CASSFGTSGRGGEQFF. The CDR3 bases are TGTGCCAGCAGTTTCGGGACTAGCGGGAGGGGGGGTGAGCAGTTCTTC.

The chain is built from TRBV7-9 and TRBJ2-1; perhaps TRBD1 as D (5 bases). CDR3 size: 14 residues. The germline V gene has CDR1 SEHNR and CDR2 FQNEAQ (reference sequence). Trimming took off 0 bases at V and 9 bases at J, with 12 bases between the two ends. CDR3 loop: CASSLAQGFPEQFF. The DNA for the CDR3 is TGTGCCAGCAGCTTAGCGCAGGGTTTCCCTGAGCAGTTCTTC.

The CDR3 is CASSLSTGTNTEAFF. The CDR3 nucleotides read TGTGCCAGCAGCTTGTCGACAGGTACCAACACTGAAGCTTTCTTT. The chain recombines TRBV7-9 with TRBJ1-1; maybe TRBD1 (6 bases). V was pared by 3 bases and J by 2 bases, with 13 bases between. Germline CDR1 reads SEHNR; CDR2 reads FQNEAQ (reference sequence). The CDR3 runs to 15 residues. The complete variable domain, with remaining parts taken from reference TRBV7-9 and TRBJ1-1, reads DTGVSQNPRHKITKRGQNVTFRCDPISEHNRLYWYRQTLGQGPEFLTYFQNEAQLEKSRLLSDRFSAERPKGSFSTLEIQRTEQGDSAMYLCASSLSTGTNTEAFFGQGTRLTVV.

The V gene is TRBV4-1, the J gene TRBJ1-5; D gene unclear. Germline V lookup: CDR1 MGHRA, CDR2 YSYEKL. V was clipped by 0 bases and J by 3 bases, with 9 bases between them. There are 15 residues in the CDR3. As DNA, the CDR3 is TGCGCCAGCAGCCAAGAGTTCAGAAACAATCAGCCCCAGCATTTT. The encoded protein is CASSQEFRNNQPQHF.

This clone showed up just a few times. V gene TRBV4-3 combines with J gene TRBJ2-7; D might be TRBD2 (5 bases). V was pared by 4 bases and J by 6 bases, with 13 bases between. This CDR3 has 13 amino acids. Germline loops: CDR1 LGHNA, CDR2 YSLEER. The CDR3 region is CASSRKEGGEQYF. In nucleotides, the CDR3 is TGCGCCAGCAGCCGAAAAGAAGGAGGCGAGCAGTACTTC.

V is TRBV4-3 and J is TRBJ2-7, with 8 nucleotides matching TRBD1. The V segment lost 1 base and the J segment 0 bases; nucleotides outside the gene matches: 2. Per germline, CDR1 LGHNA and CDR2 YSLEER. This CDR3 comprises 15 residues. The CDR3 loop reads CASSQGDRGSYEQYF. DNA of the CDR3: TGCGCCAGCAGCCAAGGAGACAGGGGCTCCTACGAGCAGTACTTC.

The CDR3 sequence is CASSLASGTDTQYF. The CDR3 DNA reads TGTGCCAGCAGCTTAGCGAGTGGCACAGATACGCAGTATTTT. The chain recombines TRBV7-2 with TRBJ2-3; D is unresolved. Germline V gene data show CDR1 as SGHTA and CDR2 as FQGNSA. With 0 bases removed from V and 1 base from J, the gap between germline ends came to 5 bases. The CDR3 consists of 14 residues.

There are a few counts of this clone. The chain is built from TRBV27 and TRBJ1-2; D may be TRBD1 (5 bases). The CDR3 is made up of 13 amino acids. Germline-derived CDR1 and CDR2 are MNHEY and SMNVEV (reference sequence). V lost 6 bases, J lost 2 bases, and 10 bases lay in between. This CDR3 reads CASSVGGNYGYTF. The CDR3 DNA is TGTGCCAGCAGCGTCGGGGGAAACTATGGCTACACCTTC.

This CDR3 reads CASSPSYRDLNIQYF. CDR3 nucleotides: TGCGCCAGCAGCCCGAGCTACAGGGATCTTAACATTCAGTACTTC. The chain combines TRBV4-1 with TRBJ2-4; D possibly corresponds to TRBD1 (6 bases). V lost 4 bases, J lost 7 bases, and 17 bases lay in between. The CDR3 consists of 15 residues. The germline CDR1 and CDR2 sequences are MGHRA and YSYEKL.

The chain has TRBV30 and TRBJ1-6, with 7 nucleotides matching TRBD1. Germline V gene sequence: CDR1 GTSNPN, CDR2 SVGIG (reference sequence). J lost 10 bases, V lost 1 base, and 10 bases had no gene match. The CDR3 sequence is 15 residues long. CDR3 in amino acids: CAWSELNRGGSPLHF. CDR3 sequence (DNA): TGTGCCTGGAGTGAACTTAACAGGGGAGGCTCACCCCTCCACTTT.

The rearrangement joins TRBV7-2 to TRBJ2-4; perhaps TRBD2 as D (6 bases). The V end was cut by 7 bases, the J end by 0 bases, with 16 bases between. CDR3 length: 16 residues. CDR1 SGHTA and CDR2 FQGNSA come from the germline V gene. The CDR3 nucleotides are TGTGCCAGCAACCCCTACGCCGGGGGAGCCAAAAACATTCAGTACTTC. Its translation: CASNPYAGGAKNIQYF.

The V gene is TRBV27, the J gene TRBJ1-6; 8 nucleotides line up with TRBD1. Unmatched junction bases numbered 10, after V lost 6 bases and J lost 9 bases. Germline V gene sequence: CDR1 MNHEY, CDR2 SMNVEV (reference sequence). The CDR3 length is 15 residues. In DNA, the CDR3 is TGTGCCAGCAGCTTGGACAGGGCTCACCGTTCACCCCTCCACTTT. It codes for CASSLDRAHRSPLHF.

This chain uses TRBV15 with TRBJ2-5; 8 nucleotides agree with TRBD2. J lost 3 bases, V lost 8 bases, and 14 bases had no gene match. In germline, CDR1 is LNHNV, CDR2 YYDKDF (reference sequence). The CDR3 is made up of 16 amino acids. The DNA of the CDR3 is TGTGCCACCCCGGGAACGGGAGGGCCAAGAAAAGAGACCCAGTACTTC. As protein: CATPGTGGPRKETQYF.

In the case of this clone: An end of the junction differs from the germline gene, which may be a read error. This chain joins TRBV5-3 and TRBJ2-6, with D uncertain. TRBV5-3 falls under the ORF class, with uncertain function. The CDR3 runs to 21 residues. CDR3 DNA sequence: TGTGCCAGAAGCTCACCCGGGTTGCCCATAGGAGCTCTCTCTTGGGCCAACGTCCTGACTTTC. Translation: CARSSPGLPIGALSWANVLTF.

V and J are TRBV25-1 and TRBJ2-7; tentative D call: TRBD1 (6 bases). The CDR3 extends over 15 amino acids. CDR1 is MGHDK and CDR2 is SYGVNS in the germline V gene. Trimming removed 3 bases from V and 6 bases from J, with 18 bases in between. For the CDR3, the DNA is TGTGCCAGCAGTGAGACAGGCAACGGGCGTGGCGAGCAGTACTTC. This encodes CASSETGNGRGEQYF.

The gene calls are TRBV25-1 and TRBJ2-2; TRBD2 is a possible D gene (5 bases). The germline CDR1 and CDR2 sequences are MGHDK and SYGVNS. Deletions cut 6 bases from V and 0 bases from J, with 14 bases between. CDR3 length: 16 amino acids. The CDR3 nucleotides are TGTGCCAGCAGAGCCTCCGGGCGGGCGAACACCGGGGAGCTGTTTTTT. It codes for CASRASGRANTGELFF.